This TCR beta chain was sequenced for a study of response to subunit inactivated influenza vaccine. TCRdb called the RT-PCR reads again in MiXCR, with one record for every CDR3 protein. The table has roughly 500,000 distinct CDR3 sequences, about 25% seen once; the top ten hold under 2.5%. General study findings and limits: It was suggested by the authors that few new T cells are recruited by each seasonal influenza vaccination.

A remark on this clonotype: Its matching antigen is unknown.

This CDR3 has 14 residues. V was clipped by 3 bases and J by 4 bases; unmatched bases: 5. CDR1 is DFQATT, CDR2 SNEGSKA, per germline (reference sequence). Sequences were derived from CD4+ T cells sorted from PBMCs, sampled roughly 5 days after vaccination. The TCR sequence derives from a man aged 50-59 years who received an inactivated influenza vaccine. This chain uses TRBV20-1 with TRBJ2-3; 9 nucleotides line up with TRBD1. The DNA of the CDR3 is TGCAGTGCTAGGAGGGGACAGGGTCCAGATACGCAGTATTTT. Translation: CSARRGQGPDTQYF.